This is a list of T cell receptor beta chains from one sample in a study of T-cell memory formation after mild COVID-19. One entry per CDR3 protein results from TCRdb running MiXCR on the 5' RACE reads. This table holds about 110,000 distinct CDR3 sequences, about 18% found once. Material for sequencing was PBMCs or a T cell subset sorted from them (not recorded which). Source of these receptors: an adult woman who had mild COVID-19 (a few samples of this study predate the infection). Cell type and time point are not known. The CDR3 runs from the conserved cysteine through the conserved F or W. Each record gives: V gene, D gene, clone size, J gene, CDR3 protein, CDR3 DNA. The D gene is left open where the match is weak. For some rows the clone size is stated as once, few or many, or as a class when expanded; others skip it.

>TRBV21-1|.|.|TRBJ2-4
CASSIWTGGRAKNIQYF
TGTGCCAGCAGCATATGGACAGGGGGGAGAGCCAAAAACATTCAGTACTTC
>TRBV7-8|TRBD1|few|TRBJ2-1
CASSLDPGQYNEQFF
TGTGCCAGCAGCTTAGACCCGGGACAGTACAATGAGCAGTTCTTC
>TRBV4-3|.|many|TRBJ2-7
CASSQDEGEQYF
TGCGCCAGCAGCCAAGACGAGGGCGAGCAGTACTTC
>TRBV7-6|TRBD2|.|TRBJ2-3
CASSLPVAGEFTDTQYF
TGTGCCAGCAGCCTTCCTGTAGCGGGAGAGTTCACAGATACGCAGTATTTT
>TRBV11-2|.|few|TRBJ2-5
CASSYTPGTTPRETQYF
TGTGCCAGCAGCTACACGCCGGGGACCACTCCCCGGGAGACCCAGTACTTC
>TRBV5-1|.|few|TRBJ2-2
CASSLKWENTGELFF
TGCGCCAGCAGCTTGAAGTGGGAGAACACCGGGGAGCTGTTTTTT
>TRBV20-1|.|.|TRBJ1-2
CSARERDGSDYGYTF
TGCAGTGCTAGAGAAAGAGACGGATCCGACTATGGCTACACCTTC
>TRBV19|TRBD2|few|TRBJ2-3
CASSLSSGRVDTQYF
TGTGCCAGTAGTCTGTCTAGCGGGAGGGTAGATACGCAGTATTTT
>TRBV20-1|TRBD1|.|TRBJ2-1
CSALDRGKGEQFF
TGCAGTGCACTGGACAGGGGTAAGGGTGAGCAGTTCTTC
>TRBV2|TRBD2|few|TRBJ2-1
CASSISAGDAYNEQFF
TGTGCCAGCAGTATTTCCGCGGGAGATGCCTACAATGAGCAGTTCTTC
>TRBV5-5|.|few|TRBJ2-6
CASSLARAGANVLTF
TGTGCCAGCAGCTTGGCCAGGGCAGGGGCCAACGTCCTGACTTTC
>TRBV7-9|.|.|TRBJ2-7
CASSAVGGGLSYEQYF
TGTGCCAGCAGTGCTGTGGGGGGAGGCCTCTCCTACGAGCAGTACTTC
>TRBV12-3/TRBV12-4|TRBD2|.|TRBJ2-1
CASSSIQRGGSYNEQFF
TGTGCCAGCAGTTCTATTCAGCGGGGGGGTTCCTACAATGAGCAGTTCTTC
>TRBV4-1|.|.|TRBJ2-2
CASSVGIGELFF
TGCGCCAGCAGCGTGGGGATCGGGGAGCTGTTTTTT
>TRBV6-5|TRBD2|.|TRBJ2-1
CASSYTTSGRGEQFF
TGTGCCAGCAGTTACACGACTAGCGGGAGGGGGGAGCAGTTCTTC
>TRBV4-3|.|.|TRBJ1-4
CASSQDFRSPYDNEKLFF
TGCGCCAGCAGCCAAGATTTCAGGTCGCCGTATGATAATGAAAAACTGTTTTTT
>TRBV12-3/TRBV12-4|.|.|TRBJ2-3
CASEAQGTQYF
TGTGCCAGCGAGGCACAGGGTACGCAGTATTTT
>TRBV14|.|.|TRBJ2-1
CASSQEPGTSYNEQFF
TGTGCCAGCAGCCAAGAGCCAGGGACGTCCTACAATGAGCAGTTCTTC
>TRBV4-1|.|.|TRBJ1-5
CASSRARERGVQPQHF
TGCGCCAGCAGCCGAGCCAGGGAGAGAGGGGTTCAGCCCCAGCATTTT
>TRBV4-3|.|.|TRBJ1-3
CASSQDYGIISGNTIYF
TGCGCCAGCAGCCAAGATTACGGGATCATCTCTGGAAACACCATATATTTT
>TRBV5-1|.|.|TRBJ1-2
CASSPPGSSDYGYTF
TGCGCCAGCAGCCCCCCGGGGTCCTCGGACTATGGCTACACCTTC
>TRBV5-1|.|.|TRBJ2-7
CASSLAAQTYEQYF
TGCGCCAGCAGCTTGGCGGCACAGACCTACGAGCAGTACTTC
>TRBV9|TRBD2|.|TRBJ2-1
CASSVASGGVNEQFF
TGTGCCAGCAGCGTAGCATCGGGAGGGGTGAATGAGCAGTTCTTC
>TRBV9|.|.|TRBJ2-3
CASSARGRLPDTQYF
TGTGCCAGCAGCGCCCGGGGCAGACTTCCAGATACGCAGTATTTT
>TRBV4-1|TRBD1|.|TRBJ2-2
CASSQDPGTGPDSNTGELFF
TGCGCCAGCAGCCAAGATCCGGGGACAGGTCCGGACTCGAACACCGGGGAGCTGTTTTTT
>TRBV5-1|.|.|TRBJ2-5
CASSPGTVQETQYF
TGCGCCAGCAGCCCAGGGACGGTTCAAGAGACCCAGTACTTC
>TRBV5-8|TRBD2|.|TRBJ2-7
CASSLRLATGTAYEQYF
TGTGCCAGCAGCTTAAGACTAGCCACCGGCACCGCCTACGAGCAGTACTTC
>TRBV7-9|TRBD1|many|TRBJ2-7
CASSLQGDLTYEQYF
TGTGCCAGCAGCTTGCAGGGGGACCTTACCTACGAGCAGTACTTC
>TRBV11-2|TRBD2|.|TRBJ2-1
CASSSWTSGGPYNEQFF
TGTGCCAGCAGCTCTTGGACTAGCGGGGGGCCCTACAATGAGCAGTTCTTC
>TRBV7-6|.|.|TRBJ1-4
CASSTAGVFNEKLFF
TGTGCCAGCAGCACCGCAGGGGTCTTTAATGAAAAACTGTTTTTT
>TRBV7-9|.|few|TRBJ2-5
CASNPPGGAETQYF
TGTGCCAGCAACCCCCCAGGGGGGGCAGAGACCCAGTACTTC
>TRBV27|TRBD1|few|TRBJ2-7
CASSFTGGYTYEQYF
TGTGCCAGCAGTTTCACAGGGGGCTATACCTACGAGCAGTACTTC
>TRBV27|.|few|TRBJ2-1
CASSLGTRSSYNEQFF
TGTGCCAGCAGTTTAGGGACAAGAAGCTCCTACAATGAGCAGTTCTTC
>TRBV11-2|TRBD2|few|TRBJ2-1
CASSLSTGGPRSYEQFF
TGTGCCAGCAGCTTGTCAACGGGAGGGCCTCGTTCCTATGAGCAGTTCTTC
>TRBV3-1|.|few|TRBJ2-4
CASSSSGRDGAKNIQYF
TGTGCCAGCAGCTCTTCCGGAAGGGATGGAGCCAAAAACATTCAGTACTTC
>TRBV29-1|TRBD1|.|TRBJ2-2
CSVVTGVRAGELFF
TGCAGCGTAGTTACAGGGGTCCGGGCCGGGGAGCTGTTTTTT
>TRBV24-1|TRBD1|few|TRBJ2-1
CATSGTGFGNEQFF
TGTGCCACCAGTGGGACAGGGTTTGGCAATGAGCAGTTCTTC
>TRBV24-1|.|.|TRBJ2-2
CATSVGTTGELFF
TGTGCCACCAGTGTGGGTACCACCGGGGAGCTGTTTTTT
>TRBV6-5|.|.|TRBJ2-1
CASSPMGSYNEQFF
TGTGCCAGCAGTCCGATGGGGTCCTACAATGAGCAGTTCTTC
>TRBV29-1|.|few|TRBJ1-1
CSAQRRPEGVTEAFF
TGCAGCGCCCAGAGGAGACCAGAGGGGGTCACTGAAGCTTTCTTT
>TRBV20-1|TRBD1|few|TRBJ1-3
CSAITYGQGDTIYF
TGCAGTGCTATCACTTACGGCCAGGGGGACACCATATATTTT
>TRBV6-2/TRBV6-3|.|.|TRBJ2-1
CASSYSVQVNNEQFF
TGTGCCAGCAGTTACTCGGTACAGGTCAACAATGAGCAGTTCTTC
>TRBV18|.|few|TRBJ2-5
CASSHRETQYF
TGTGCCAGCTCCCACAGGGAGACCCAGTACTTC
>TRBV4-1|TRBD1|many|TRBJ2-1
CASRSLDRGNEQFF
TGCGCCAGCCGAAGTCTGGACAGGGGGAATGAGCAGTTCTTC
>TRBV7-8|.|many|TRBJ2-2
CASSLEGTGELFF
TGTGCCAGCAGCTTAGAAGGCACCGGGGAGCTGTTTTTT
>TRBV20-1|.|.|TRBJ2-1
CSARVTGASPPYNEQFF
TGCAGTGCTAGGGTCACGGGGGCAAGCCCCCCTTACAATGAGCAGTTCTTC
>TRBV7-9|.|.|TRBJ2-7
CASSLGPGHHTF
TGTGCCAGCAGCTTGGGGCCGGGACACCACACCTTC
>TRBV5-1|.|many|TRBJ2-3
CASSSTGLAAHSPDTQYF
TGCGCCAGCAGCTCCACGGGGCTGGCAGCCCACAGCCCAGATACGCAGTATTTT
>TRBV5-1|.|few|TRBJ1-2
CASSGEGSYTF
TGCGCCAGCAGCGGGGAAGGCAGCTACACCTTC
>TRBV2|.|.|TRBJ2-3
CASSEERGDTQYF
TGTGCCAGCAGTGAAGAGAGGGGGGATACGCAGTATTTT
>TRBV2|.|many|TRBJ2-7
CASRPRVGGAYEQYF
TGTGCCAGCAGGCCGCGGGTAGGGGGGGCCTACGAGCAGTACTTC
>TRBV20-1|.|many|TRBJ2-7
CSASQGLGSSYEQYF
TGCAGTGCCTCCCAGGGACTGGGGAGCTCCTACGAGCAGTACTTC